This entry lists 2 T cell receptor beta chains sequenced from one sample in a study of cytomegalovirus exposure and HLA in healthy donors. The PCR was carried out with 60 Vbeta primers and 13 Jbeta primers. Profiled with immunoSEQ multiplex PCR; TCRdb holds only in-frame clones, not every one. The sample consists of fewer than 130,000 clones, roughly 71% of them appearing once. The sample consisted of PBMCs. All receptors derive from a man aged 35 to 55 in good health and CMV-seropositive.

The chain couples TRBV10-3 to TRBJ2-1, with D possibly being TRBD1 (6 bases). Per the germline V gene, CDR1 is ENHRY and CDR2 is SYGVKD. The CDR3 length is 12 residues. Trimming pared 3 bases from V and 7 bases from J, leaving 7 bases between. The CDR3 bases are TGTGCCATCAGTGAAGGGGGTAATGAGCAGTTCTTC. Its translation is CAISEGGNEQFF.

The chain joins TRBV10-3 to TRBJ1-1; TRBD1 is a possible D gene (6 bases). The CDR3 extends over 14 amino acids. The germline V and J ends were trimmed by 6 bases and 2 bases, with 13 bases remaining between them. Germline loops: CDR1 ENHRY, CDR2 SYGVKD. The CDR3 sequence is CAISDNRVNTEAFF. The DNA of the CDR3 is TGTGCCATCAGCGATAACAGGGTAAACACTGAAGCTTTCTTT.